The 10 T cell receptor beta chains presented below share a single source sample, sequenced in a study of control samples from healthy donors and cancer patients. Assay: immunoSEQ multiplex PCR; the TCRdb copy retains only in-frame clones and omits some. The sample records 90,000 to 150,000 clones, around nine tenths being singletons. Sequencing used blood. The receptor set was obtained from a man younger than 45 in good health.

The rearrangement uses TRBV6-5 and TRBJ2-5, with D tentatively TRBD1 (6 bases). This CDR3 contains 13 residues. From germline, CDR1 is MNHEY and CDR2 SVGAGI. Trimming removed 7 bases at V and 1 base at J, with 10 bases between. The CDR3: CASIGQLQETQYF. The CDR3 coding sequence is TGTGCCAGCATTGGACAGCTCCAAGAGACCCAGTACTTC.

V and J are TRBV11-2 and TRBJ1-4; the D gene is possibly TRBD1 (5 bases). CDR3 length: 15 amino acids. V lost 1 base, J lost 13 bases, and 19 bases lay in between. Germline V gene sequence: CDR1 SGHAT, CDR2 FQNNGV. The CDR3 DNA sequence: TGTGCCAGCAGCTTAGGACAGCTCATTAATGAGGGACTGTTTTTT. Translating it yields CASSLGQLINEGLFF.

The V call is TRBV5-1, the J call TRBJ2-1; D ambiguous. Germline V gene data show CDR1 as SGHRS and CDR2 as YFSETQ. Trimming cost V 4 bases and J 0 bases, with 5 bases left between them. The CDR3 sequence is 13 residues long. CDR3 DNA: TGCGCCAGCAGCCTAAGCTCCTACAATGAGCAGTTCTTC. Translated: CASSLSSYNEQFF.

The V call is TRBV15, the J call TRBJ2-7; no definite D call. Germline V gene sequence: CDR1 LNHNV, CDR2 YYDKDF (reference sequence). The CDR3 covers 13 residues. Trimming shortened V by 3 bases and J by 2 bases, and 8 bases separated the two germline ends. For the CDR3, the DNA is TGTGCCACCAGCAGGGGGTTCACCTACGAGCAGTACGTC. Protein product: CATSRGFTYEQYV.

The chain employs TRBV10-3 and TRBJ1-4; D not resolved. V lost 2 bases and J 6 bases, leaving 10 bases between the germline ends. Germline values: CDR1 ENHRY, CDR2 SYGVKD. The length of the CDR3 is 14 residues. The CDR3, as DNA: TGTGCCATCAGTGAGGGCCTTAAGGATGAAAAACTGTTTTTT. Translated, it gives CAISEGLKDEKLFF.

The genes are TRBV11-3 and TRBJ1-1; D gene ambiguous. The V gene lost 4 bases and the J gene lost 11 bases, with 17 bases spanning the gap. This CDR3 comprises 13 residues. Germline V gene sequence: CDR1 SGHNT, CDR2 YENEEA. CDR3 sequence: CASSSGLLSAAFF. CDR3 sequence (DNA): TGTGCCAGCAGCTCCGGACTCCTTTCCGCGGCTTTCTTT.

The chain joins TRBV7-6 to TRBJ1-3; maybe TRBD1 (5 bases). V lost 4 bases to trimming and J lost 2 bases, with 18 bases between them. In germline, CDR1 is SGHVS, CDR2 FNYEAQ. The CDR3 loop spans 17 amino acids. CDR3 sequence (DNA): TGTGCCAGCAGCTCCGCGGGGGGTCCCAGCACTGGAAACACCATATATTTT. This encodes CASSSAGGPSTGNTIYF. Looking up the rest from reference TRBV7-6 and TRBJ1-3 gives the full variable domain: GAGVSQSPRYKVTKRGQDVALRCDPISGHVSLYWYRQALGQGPEFLTYFNYEAQQDKSGLPNDRFSAERPEGSISTLTIQRTEQRDSAMYRCASSSAGGPSTGNTIYFGEGSWLTVV.

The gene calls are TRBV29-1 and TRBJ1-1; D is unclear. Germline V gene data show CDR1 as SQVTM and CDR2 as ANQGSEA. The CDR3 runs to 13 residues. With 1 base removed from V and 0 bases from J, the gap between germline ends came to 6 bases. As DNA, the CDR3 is TGCAGCGTTGAAGGCACGGTGAACACTGAAGCTTTCTTT. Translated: CSVEGTVNTEAFF.

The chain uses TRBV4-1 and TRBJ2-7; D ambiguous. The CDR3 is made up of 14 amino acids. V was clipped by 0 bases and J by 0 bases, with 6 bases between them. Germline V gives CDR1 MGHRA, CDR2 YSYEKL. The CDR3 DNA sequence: TGCGCCAGCAGCCAAGAACTGTTCTCCTACGAGCAGTACTTC. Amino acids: CASSQELFSYEQYF.

CDR3 DNA: TGTGCTAGTAGAGGGGCGGGAAAGACCCAGTACTTC. Its protein is CASRGAGKTQYF. The chain recombines TRBV12-5 with TRBJ2-5; perhaps TRBD2 as D (6 bases). The germline V and J ends were trimmed by 8 bases and 6 bases, with 13 bases remaining between them. The CDR3 is 12 residues long. CDR1 LGHNT and CDR2 FRNRAP come from the germline V gene.